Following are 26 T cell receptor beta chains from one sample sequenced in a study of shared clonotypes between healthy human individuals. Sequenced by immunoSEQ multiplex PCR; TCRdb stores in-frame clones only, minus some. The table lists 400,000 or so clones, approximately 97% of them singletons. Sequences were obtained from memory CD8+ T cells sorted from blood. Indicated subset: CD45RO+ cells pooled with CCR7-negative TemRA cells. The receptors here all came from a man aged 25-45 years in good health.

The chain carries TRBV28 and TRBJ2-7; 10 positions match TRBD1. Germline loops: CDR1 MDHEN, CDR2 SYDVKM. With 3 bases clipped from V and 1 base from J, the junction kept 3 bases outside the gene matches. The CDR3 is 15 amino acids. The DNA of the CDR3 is TGTGCCAGCAGTTTTTGGGACAGGGGTTCCTACGAGCAGTACTTC. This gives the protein CASSFWDRGSYEQYF.

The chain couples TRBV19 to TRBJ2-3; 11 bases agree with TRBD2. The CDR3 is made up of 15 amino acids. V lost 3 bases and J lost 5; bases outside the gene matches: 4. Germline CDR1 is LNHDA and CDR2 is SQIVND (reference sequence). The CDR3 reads CASSIFGTSGDTQYF. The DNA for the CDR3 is TGTGCCAGTAGTATCTTCGGGACTAGCGGAGATACGCAGTATTTT.

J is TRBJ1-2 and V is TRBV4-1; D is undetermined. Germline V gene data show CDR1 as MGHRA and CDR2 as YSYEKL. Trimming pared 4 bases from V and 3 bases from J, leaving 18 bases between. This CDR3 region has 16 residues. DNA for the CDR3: TGCGCCAGCAGCCCCGCCCTGGCAGCGAAGGACTATGGCTACACCTTC. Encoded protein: CASSPALAAKDYGYTF.

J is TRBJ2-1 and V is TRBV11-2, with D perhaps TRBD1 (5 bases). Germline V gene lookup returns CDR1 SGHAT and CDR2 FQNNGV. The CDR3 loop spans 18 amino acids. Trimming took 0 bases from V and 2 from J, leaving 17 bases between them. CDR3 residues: CASSLDGASGFPYNEQFF. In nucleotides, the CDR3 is TGTGCCAGCAGCTTAGATGGCGCCTCAGGGTTCCCCTACAATGAGCAGTTCTTC.

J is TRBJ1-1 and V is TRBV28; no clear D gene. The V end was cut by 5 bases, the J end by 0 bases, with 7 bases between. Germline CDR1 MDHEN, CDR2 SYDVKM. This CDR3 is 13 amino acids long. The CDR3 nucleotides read TGTGCCAGCAGTGCACACTTGAACACTGAAGCTTTCTTT. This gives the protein CASSAHLNTEAFF.

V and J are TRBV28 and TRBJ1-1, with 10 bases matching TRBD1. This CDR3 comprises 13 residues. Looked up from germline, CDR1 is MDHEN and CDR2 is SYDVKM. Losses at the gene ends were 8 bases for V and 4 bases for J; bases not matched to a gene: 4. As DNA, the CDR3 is TGTGCCAGCCGGACAGGGGGGGGCACTGAAGCTTTCTTT. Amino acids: CASRTGGGTEAFF.

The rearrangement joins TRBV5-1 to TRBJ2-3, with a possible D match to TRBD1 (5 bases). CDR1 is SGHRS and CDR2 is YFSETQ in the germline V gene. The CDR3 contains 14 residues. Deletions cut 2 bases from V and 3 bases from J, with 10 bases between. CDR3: CASSFQGSTDTQYF. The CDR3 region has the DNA TGCGCCAGCAGCTTTCAGGGAAGTACAGATACGCAGTATTTT. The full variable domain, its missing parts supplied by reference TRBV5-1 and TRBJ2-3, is KAGVTQTPRYLIKTRGQQVTLSCSPISGHRSVSWYQQTPGQGLQFLFEYFSETQRNKGNFPGRFSGRQFSNSRSEMNVSTLELGDSALYLCASSFQGSTDTQYFGPGTRLTVL.

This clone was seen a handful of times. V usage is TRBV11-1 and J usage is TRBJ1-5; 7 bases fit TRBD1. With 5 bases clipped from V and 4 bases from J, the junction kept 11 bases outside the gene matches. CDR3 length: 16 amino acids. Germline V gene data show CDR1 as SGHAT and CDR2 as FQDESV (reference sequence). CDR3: CASSHPPLQGNQPQHF. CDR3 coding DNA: TGTGCCAGCAGCCATCCCCCTCTACAGGGGAATCAGCCCCAGCATTTT.

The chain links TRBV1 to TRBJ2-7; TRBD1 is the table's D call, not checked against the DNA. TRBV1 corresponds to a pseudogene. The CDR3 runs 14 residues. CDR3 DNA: TGCACCAGCAGCCGGACAGGGCTACTCTACGAGCAGTACTTC. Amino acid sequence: CTSSRTGLLYEQYF.

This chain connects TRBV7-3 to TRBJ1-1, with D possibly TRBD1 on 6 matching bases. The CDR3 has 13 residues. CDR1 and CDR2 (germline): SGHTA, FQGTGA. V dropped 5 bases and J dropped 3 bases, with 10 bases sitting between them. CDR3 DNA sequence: TGTGCCAGCAGCCCGCACAGGGACACTGAAGCTTTCTTT. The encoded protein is CASSPHRDTEAFF.

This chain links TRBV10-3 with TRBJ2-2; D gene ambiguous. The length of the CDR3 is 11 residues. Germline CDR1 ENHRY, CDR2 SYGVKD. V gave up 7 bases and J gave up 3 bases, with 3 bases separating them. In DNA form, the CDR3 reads TGTGCCATCAAGGACACCGGGGAGCTGTTTTTT. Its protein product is CAIKDTGELFF.

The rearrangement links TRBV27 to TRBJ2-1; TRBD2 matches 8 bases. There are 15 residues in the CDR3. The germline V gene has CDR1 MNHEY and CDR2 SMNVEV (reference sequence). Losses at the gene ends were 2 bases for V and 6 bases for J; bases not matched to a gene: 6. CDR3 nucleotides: TGTGCCAGCAGTTTAGTGTTCACTAGCGGCAATGAGCAGTTCTTC. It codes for CASSLVFTSGNEQFF.

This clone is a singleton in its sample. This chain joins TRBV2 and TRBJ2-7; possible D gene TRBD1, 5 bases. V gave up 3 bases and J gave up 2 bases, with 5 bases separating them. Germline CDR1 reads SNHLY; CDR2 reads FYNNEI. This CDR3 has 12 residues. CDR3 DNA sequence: TGTGCCAGCAGTGACAGGGCCTACGAGCAGTACTTC. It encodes CASSDRAYEQYF.

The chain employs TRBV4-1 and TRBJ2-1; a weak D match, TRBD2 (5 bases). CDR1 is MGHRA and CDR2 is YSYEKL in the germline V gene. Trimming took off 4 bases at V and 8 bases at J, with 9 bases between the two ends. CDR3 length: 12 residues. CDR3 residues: CASSPRRHEQFF. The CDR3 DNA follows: TGCGCCAGCAGCCCAAGGAGGCATGAGCAGTTCTTC.

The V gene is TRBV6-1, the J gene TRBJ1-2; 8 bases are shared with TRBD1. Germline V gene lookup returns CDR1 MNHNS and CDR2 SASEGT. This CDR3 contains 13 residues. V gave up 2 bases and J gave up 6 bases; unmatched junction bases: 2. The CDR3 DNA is TGTGCCAGCAGTGAACAGGGGGCCGATGGCTACACCTTC. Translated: CASSEQGADGYTF.

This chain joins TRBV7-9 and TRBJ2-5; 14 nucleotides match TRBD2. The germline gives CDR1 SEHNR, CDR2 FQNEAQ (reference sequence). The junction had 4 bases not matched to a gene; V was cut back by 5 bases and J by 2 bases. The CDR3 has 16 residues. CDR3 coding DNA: TGTGCCAGCAGCCCGCGGACTAGCGGGAGGCAAGAGACCCAGTACTTC. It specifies CASSPRTSGRQETQYF.

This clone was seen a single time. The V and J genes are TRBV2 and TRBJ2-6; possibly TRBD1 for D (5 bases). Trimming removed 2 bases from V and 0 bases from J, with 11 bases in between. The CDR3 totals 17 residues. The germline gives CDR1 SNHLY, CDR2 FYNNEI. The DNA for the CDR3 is TGTGCCAGCAGTGAAAAGGGGCTACCCTCTGGGGCCAACGTCCTGACTTTC. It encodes CASSEKGLPSGANVLTF.

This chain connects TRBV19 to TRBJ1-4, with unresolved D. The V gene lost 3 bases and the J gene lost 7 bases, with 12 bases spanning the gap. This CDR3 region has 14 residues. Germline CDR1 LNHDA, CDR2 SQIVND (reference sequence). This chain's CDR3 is CASSIGGDSEKLFF. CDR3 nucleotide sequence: TGTGCCAGTAGTATCGGCGGGGATAGTGAAAAACTGTTTTTT.

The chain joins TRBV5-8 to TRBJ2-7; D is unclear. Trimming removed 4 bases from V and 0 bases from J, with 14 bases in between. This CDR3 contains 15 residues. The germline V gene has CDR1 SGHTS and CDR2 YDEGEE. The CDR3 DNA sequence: TGTGCCAGCAGCCTGGACCCGTCGGCCTCCTACGAGCAGTACTTC. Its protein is CASSLDPSASYEQYF.

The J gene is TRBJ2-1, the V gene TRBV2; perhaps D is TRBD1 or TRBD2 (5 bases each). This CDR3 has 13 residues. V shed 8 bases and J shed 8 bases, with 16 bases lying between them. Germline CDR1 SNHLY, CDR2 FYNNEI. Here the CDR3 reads CASLLPTGHEQFF. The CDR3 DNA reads TGTGCCAGCTTGTTGCCCACGGGACATGAGCAGTTCTTC.

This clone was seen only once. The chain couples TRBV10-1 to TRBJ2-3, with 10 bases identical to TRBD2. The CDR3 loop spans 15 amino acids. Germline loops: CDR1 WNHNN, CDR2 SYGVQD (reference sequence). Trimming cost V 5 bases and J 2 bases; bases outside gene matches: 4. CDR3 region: CASSLAGENTDTQYF. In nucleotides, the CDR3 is TGCGCCAGCAGTCTAGCGGGAGAGAACACAGATACGCAGTATTTT.

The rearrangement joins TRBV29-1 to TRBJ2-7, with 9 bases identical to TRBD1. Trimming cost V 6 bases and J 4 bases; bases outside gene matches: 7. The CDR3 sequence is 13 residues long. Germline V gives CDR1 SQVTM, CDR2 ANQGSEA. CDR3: CSVWDREGYEQYF. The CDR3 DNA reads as TGCAGCGTCTGGGACAGGGAAGGTTACGAGCAGTACTTC.

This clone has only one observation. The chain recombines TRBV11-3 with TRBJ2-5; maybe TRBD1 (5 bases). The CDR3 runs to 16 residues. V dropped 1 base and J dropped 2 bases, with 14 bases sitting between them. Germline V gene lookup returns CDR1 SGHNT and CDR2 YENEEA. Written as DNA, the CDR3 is TGTGCCAGCAGCTTAGTCCAGGACATACTACAAGAGACCCAGTACTTC. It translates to CASSLVQDILQETQYF.

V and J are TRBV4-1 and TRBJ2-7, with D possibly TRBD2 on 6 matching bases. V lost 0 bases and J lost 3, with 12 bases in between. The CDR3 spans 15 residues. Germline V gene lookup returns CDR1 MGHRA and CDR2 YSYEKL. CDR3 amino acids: CASSQDSGRLYEQYF. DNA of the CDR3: TGCGCCAGCAGCCAAGATTCCGGGAGACTCTACGAGCAGTACTTC.

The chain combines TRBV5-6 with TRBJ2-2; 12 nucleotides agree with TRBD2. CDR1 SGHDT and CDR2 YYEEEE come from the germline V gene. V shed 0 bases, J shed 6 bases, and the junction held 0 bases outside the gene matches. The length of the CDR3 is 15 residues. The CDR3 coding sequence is TGTGCCAGCAGCTTGGGACTAGCGGGAGCCGGGGAGCTGTTTTTT. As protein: CASSLGLAGAGELFF.

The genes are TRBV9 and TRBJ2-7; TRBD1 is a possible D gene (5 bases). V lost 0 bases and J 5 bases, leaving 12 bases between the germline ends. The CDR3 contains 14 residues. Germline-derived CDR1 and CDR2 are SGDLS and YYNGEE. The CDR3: CASSVDPSGNEQYF. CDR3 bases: TGTGCCAGCAGCGTAGACCCCTCAGGGAACGAGCAGTACTTC.